This entry features one T cell receptor beta chain sequence. This specimen comes from a study of shared clonotypes between healthy human individuals. Study processing details: Filtering was not the same, since immunoSEQ gave junction-only sequences without quality scores. Clones were sequenced by immunoSEQ multiplex PCR, and TCRdb holds only the in-frame ones, with some missing. V and J calls plus clone size are reproduced from that table; the DNA served to infer D and trimming. Among around 2.5 million clones listed, 80% to 95% were seen once. CDR3 size: 16 residues. Trimming removed 2 bases from V and 3 bases from J, with 18 bases in between. CDR1 and CDR2 (germline): SGHRS, YFSETQ.

The rearrangement links TRBV5-1 to TRBJ2-7; D assignment may be TRBD1 or TRBD2 (6 bases each). The receptor was derived from a young man in good health. Some clones in this sample may be carry-over from other donors' samples. The material sequenced was naive CD4+ T cells from PBMCs. Subset noted: CD45RA+ positively selected. CDR3 sequence (DNA): TGCGCCAGCAGCTTTTCGGGGGCTCGACAGAACTACGAGCAGTACTTC. The encoded protein is CASSFSGARQNYEQYF.